The entry below gives a single T cell receptor beta chain sequence along with its context. A few counts support this clonotype. Its antigen is currently not known. No per-base quality is available; no much larger clone lies one base away. The sample was run on an Illumina HiSeq 1500. In TCRdb, the public reads were trimmed at Q25 with fastp and aligned with MiXCR, with productive beta chains retained. Entries that share a CDR3 protein sequence are merged under the most common genes and DNA. This sample lists hundreds of thousands of distinct CDR3 sequences; less than 25% were detected once. The ten largest clonotypes hold 6.5% to 10% of the sample. This sample stems from a study of T cell repertoires in cytomegalovirus infection (dated by TCRdb to about 2019). Background on the whole study: Donor HLA type was relevant to the analysis, as public TCR beta signatures indicated carriage of CMV infection together with the matching HLA type.

The CDR3 runs 14 residues from the cysteine to the phenylalanine. Only the CDR3 portion is preserved as DNA: 42 bases, with reading frame beginning at the first base. The germline V gene supplies CDR1 MDHEN and CDR2 SYDVKM. V gives up 10 bases and J gives up 2 bases, and the segment between their germline ends measures 17 bases. What the research found in general, with its limitations: In both this cohort and an independent cohort of some 380 donors, the cumulative frequency of public TCR beta family members distinguished carriers of CMV infection plus the relevant HLA type. The ex vivo response was dominated by HLA-C-restricted CMV-specific TCR beta clonotypes, and the single most frequent clonotype in two of eight donors was supplied by these HLA-C-restricted clonotypes.

This sequence originates from a human donor in good health (CMV status not recorded). Some clones in this sample may be carry-over from other donors' samples. The chain joins TRBV28 to TRBJ2-5; TRBD1 is possibly the D segment (6 matching bases). Specimen: CD8+ T cells from PBMCs. The CDR3 amino acid sequence is: CAIRHRDRQETQYF. The DNA sequence is TGTGCCATCAGACACAGGGACCGGCAAGAGACCCAGTACTTC.